The clone carrying this T cell receptor (beta chain) came up a few times. Its target is unknown. The CDR3 is 14 residues long. Trimming cost V 4 bases and J 0 bases, with 9 bases left between them. The data were taken from a study of T-cell memory formation after mild COVID-19. For the study at large: TCR clusters were largely donor specific. Study findings and constraints: Whereas later expanders leaned CD4+, clones contracting day 15 to 85 showed a balanced CD4/CD8 makeup. The main location of contracting CD4+ clones was CM and EM, and that of contracting CD8+ clones was EMRA. Researchers found some responding clones in pre-infection memory, a sign that cross-reactive memory joined.

TCRdb analysed the 5' RACE reads with MiXCR anew, one entry per CDR3 protein. The table lists hundreds of thousands of distinct CDR3 sequences, roughly a fifth of them singletons, with 8.4% in the top ten. The V and J genes are TRBV12-3 or TRBV12-4 and TRBJ1-2; the D is unclear. The sample consisted of PBMCs or a T cell subset sorted from them (not recorded which). The TCR originated in an adult woman who had mild COVID-19 (a few samples of this study predate the infection). Cell type and time point are not known. The CDR3 DNA is TGTGCCAGCAGTTGGTTTGGGTCTAACTATGGCTACACCTTC. Its translation is CASSWFGSNYGYTF.